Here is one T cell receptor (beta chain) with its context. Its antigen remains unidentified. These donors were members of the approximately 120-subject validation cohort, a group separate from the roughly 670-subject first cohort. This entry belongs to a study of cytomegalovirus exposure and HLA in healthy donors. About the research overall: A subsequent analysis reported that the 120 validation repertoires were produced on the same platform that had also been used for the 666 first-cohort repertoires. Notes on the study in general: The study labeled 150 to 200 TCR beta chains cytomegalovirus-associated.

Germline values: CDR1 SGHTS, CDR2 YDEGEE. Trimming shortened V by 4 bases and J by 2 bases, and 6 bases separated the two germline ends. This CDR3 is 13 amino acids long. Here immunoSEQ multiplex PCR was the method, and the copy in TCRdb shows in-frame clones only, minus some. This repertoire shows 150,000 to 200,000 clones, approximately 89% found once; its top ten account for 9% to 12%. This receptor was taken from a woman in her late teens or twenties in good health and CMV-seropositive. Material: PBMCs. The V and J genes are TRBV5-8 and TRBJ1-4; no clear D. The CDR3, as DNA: TGTGCCAGCAGCCCCCGGACTAATGAAAAACTGTTTTTT. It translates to CASSPRTNEKLFF. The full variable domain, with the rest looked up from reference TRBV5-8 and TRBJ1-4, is EAGVTQSPTHLIKTRGQQATLRCSPISGHTSVYWYQQALGLGLQFLLWYDEGEERNRGNFPPRFSGRQFPNYSSELNVNALELEDSALYLCASSPRTNEKLFFGSGTQLSVL.